These T cell receptor beta chains were read from a single sample in a study of T cells after yellow fever vaccination. From the 5' RACE reads, TCRdb called clonotypes with MiXCR, one entry per CDR3 protein. The sample includes more than 300,000 distinct CDR3 sequences, approximately 11% of them seen just once. Here the sequenced sample was CD4+ T cells sorted from PBMCs, taken 45 days after the yellow fever booster vaccination. These receptors were obtained from a man aged 18 to 29 who received the YFV17D yellow fever vaccine. Each CDR3 is given without its conserved first and last residue.

len,j_gene,v_gene,CDR3aa
15,TRBJ1-5,TRBV28,ASSPGGGVDSNQPQH
14,TRBJ2-5,TRBV23-1,ASRGKTTGWVKTQY
12,TRBJ2-5,TRBV27,ASTPKWSQETQY
12,TRBJ1-1,TRBV7-9,ASSLGVYYTEAF
16,TRBJ2-2,TRBV7-6,ASSPNSGAGVHTGELF
13,TRBJ1-5,TRBV7-8,ASSLERGVNQPQH
13,TRBJ2-7,TRBV10-3,AISAQATASYEQY
10,TRBJ1-1,TRBV4-1,ASSRNRGGLA
14,TRBJ1-2,TRBV4-3,ASSQDRQGRGYGYT
11,TRBJ2-5,TRBV12-3/TRBV12-4,ASSLFSKETQY
10,TRBJ2-7,TRBV29-1,SAWGLVHEQY
15,TRBJ1-6,TRBV4-3,ASSQDGTRGVDSPLH
11,TRBJ2-3,TRBV12-3/TRBV12-4,ASSPTTGFTQY
12,TRBJ2-2,TRBV7-3,ASSQGQTTGELF
15,TRBJ2-1,TRBV5-1,ASSSPSSGGEYNEQF
13,TRBJ1-2,TRBV4-3,ASSPRVKEWYGYT
14,TRBJ2-1,TRBV7-8,ASSLVAGGTYNEQF
12,TRBJ1-4,TRBV6-6,ASSYMALDEKLF
13,TRBJ1-5,TRBV9,ASSLSPTGSQPQH
10,TRBJ2-7,TRBV5-1,ASRDTDYEQY
11,TRBJ2-3,TRBV11-1,ASSSARIDTQY
13,TRBJ1-3,TRBV19,ASSIQGYSGNTIY
9,TRBJ2-5,TRBV20-1,RGGSGETQY
11,TRBJ2-5,TRBV11-2,ASSLAPLETQY
10,TRBJ1-1,TRBV3-1,ASSRQGTEAF
12,TRBJ1-2,TRBV7-8,ASSFIAGGPGYT
16,TRBJ1-1,TRBV11-2,ASSWPGQGARMNTEAF
13,TRBJ2-3,TRBV11-2,ASSLGLQNTDTQY
11,TRBJ2-7,TRBV20-1,SARGQGPYEQY
13,TRBJ1-5,TRBV7-9,ASSPPGGGNQPQH
13,TRBJ1-5,TRBV19,ASRAREKLYQPQH
14,TRBJ2-2,TRBV9,ASSAAGTQNTGELF
13,TRBJ1-2,TRBV7-9,ASSGRDRGDYGYT
14,TRBJ1-2,TRBV6-5,ASTPQGGGLGYGYT
15,TRBJ1-1,TRBV7-9,ASSTRQVMGVDTEAF
9,TRBJ1-4,TRBV12-3/TRBV12-4,ASSHNEKLF
11,TRBJ2-5,TRBV28,ASSPPGRETQY
16,TRBJ2-1,TRBV9,ASSLSSGGSNFYNEQF
13,TRBJ1-6,TRBV10-3,AISAGLTYNSPLH
13,TRBJ2-5,TRBV7-2,ASSLDHGRPETQY
15,TRBJ2-1,TRBV18,ASSLNAQGIQVNEQF
13,TRBJ1-1,TRBV20-1,SARAPPTLNTEAF
14,TRBJ2-3,TRBV4-3,ASSQVRGGRSDTQY
10,TRBJ1-1,TRBV7-3,ASSPQGGQAF
20,TRBJ2-2,TRBV28,ASSPLVGQGPGRSRSTGELF
11,TRBJ2-2,TRBV19,ASSMANTGELF
14,TRBJ2-2,TRBV11-2,ASSPQWVREPGSCF
12,TRBJ1-5,TRBV11-2,ASSDPTTGQPQH
12,TRBJ2-1,TRBV10-2,ASRVTSSNNEQF
13,TRBJ2-5,TRBV24-1,ATSDAAGQQETQY
13,TRBJ1-6,TRBV7-2,ASSTRGSYNSPLH
10,TRBJ1-2,TRBV2,ASSERGAGYT
11,TRBJ1-2,TRBV20-1,SAPRQGAEGYT
12,TRBJ2-7,TRBV6-5,ASRRGQETYEQY